One and the same sample provided the 19 T cell receptor beta chains below, sequenced in a study of T cell changes during pregnancy in multiple sclerosis. Assay: immunoSEQ multiplex PCR; the TCRdb copy retains only in-frame clones and omits some. Of 80,000 to 100,000 clones in the sample, approximately 95% are singletons; the top ten hold 0.99%. The sample in question was peripheral blood, obtained after pregnancy. The receptor set was obtained from a female donor with multiple sclerosis, enrolled in a pregnancy study.

A few counts support this clone. The rearrangement uses TRBV2 and TRBJ1-5, with no clear D. Germline loops: CDR1 SNHLY, CDR2 FYNNEI. The CDR3 has 16 residues. V was shortened by 2 bases and J by 3 bases, with 14 bases between the two germline ends. Here the CDR3 reads CASSESEVRLNQPQHF. Written as DNA, the CDR3 is TGTGCCAGCAGTGAATCGGAAGTGAGGCTCAATCAGCCCCAGCATTTT.

The chain employs TRBV7-2 and TRBJ2-7; 10 bases line up with TRBD2. The germline V gene has CDR1 SGHTA and CDR2 FQGNSA. J was trimmed by 6 bases and V by 5 bases; bases with no gene match: 13. This CDR3 has 16 amino acids. This chain's CDR3 is CASSPTTSGWGGEQYF. The CDR3 DNA is TGTGCCAGCAGCCCGACGACTAGCGGGTGGGGAGGCGAGCAGTACTTC.

In this sample, this clone turned up once. V is TRBV5-4 and J is TRBJ1-2; D call uncertain. CDR1 is SGHNT and CDR2 is YYREEE in the germline V gene (reference sequence). The CDR3 covers 15 residues. V was clipped by 4 bases and J by 0 bases, with 13 bases between them. The CDR3 DNA is TGTGCCAGCAGCCACGGGAGCGCGGCTAACTATGGCTACACCTTC. It translates to CASSHGSAANYGYTF.

The chain joins TRBV30 to TRBJ1-2; D is perhaps TRBD1 (5 bases). CDR3 size: 13 residues. The germline gives CDR1 GTSNPN, CDR2 SVGIG (reference sequence). Trimming removed 0 bases at V and 8 bases at J, with 13 bases between. The CDR3 DNA sequence: TGTGCCTGGAGTGTAAAGGGGTCGAAAGGCTACACCTTC. Translation gives CAWSVKGSKGYTF.

This clone was found once. This chain uses TRBV2 with TRBJ2-7; tentatively, D is TRBD2 (6 bases). Trimming removed 7 bases from V and 7 bases from J, with 20 bases in between. The CDR3 sequence is 14 residues long. The V gene's germline CDR1 is SNHLY and CDR2 FYNNEI. The CDR3 bases are TGTGCCAGCAAGGAGGGAGCCGCGTTGAGGGAGCAGTACTTC. Its protein is CASKEGAALREQYF.

This chain links TRBV23-1 with TRBJ2-1; the D gene is possibly TRBD2 (5 bases). TRBV23-1 has ORF status, its function being uncertain. Trimming shortened V by 0 bases and J by 2 bases, and 8 bases separated the two germline ends. The CDR3 totals 15 residues. CDR3 DNA: TGCGCCAGCAGTCAATCACGGGGTACCTACAATGAGCAGTTCTTC. Amino acid sequence: CASSQSRGTYNEQFF.

The rearrangement links TRBV27 to TRBJ2-3; the D gene is possibly TRBD2 (6 bases). This CDR3 comprises 16 residues. The germline V gene encodes CDR1 MNHEY and CDR2 SMNVEV (reference sequence). V was cut by 3 bases and J by 0 bases, with 13 bases left in between. CDR3 region: CASSLASAPSTDTQYF. For the CDR3, the DNA is TGTGCCAGCAGTTTGGCTAGCGCCCCTAGCACAGATACGCAGTATTTT.

Only a few counts were recorded for this clone. The chain links TRBV5-4 to TRBJ1-1; 7 bases are a match to TRBD1. Trimming took 4 bases from V and 3 from J; bases not matched to a gene: 3. The CDR3 spans 13 residues. Germline-derived CDR1 and CDR2 are SGHNT and YYREEE (reference sequence). CDR3 sequence reads: CASSLGQYTEAFF. In nucleotides, the CDR3 is TGTGCCAGCAGCCTGGGACAGTACACTGAAGCTTTCTTT.

The gene calls are TRBV27 and TRBJ2-3, with a possible D match to TRBD1 (5 bases). Germline V gene sequence: CDR1 MNHEY, CDR2 SMNVEV (reference sequence). V dropped 5 bases and J dropped 2 bases, with 17 bases sitting between them. The CDR3 consists of 16 residues. The CDR3 protein is CASSPTRSRVTDTQYF. The CDR3 DNA reads TGTGCCAGCAGTCCGACCCGAAGCAGGGTCACAGATACGCAGTATTTT.

For the CDR3, the DNA is TGTGCCAGCAATGCCCTAGCGGGACCATCGAACAATGAGCAGTTCTTC. Its protein product is CASNALAGPSNNEQFF. J is TRBJ2-1 and V is TRBV5-5, with 9 bases that match TRBD2. CDR3 size: 16 residues. CDR1 SGHKS and CDR2 YYEKEE come from the germline V gene (reference sequence). J lost 5 bases, V lost 6 bases, and 12 bases had no gene match. The full variable domain, with the rest looked up from reference TRBV5-5 and TRBJ2-1, is DAGVTQSPTHLIKTRGQQVTLRCSPISGHKSVSWYQQVLGQGPQFIFQYYEKEERGRGNFPDRFSARQFPNYSSELNVNALLLGDSALYLCASNALAGPSNNEQFFGPGTRLTVL.

The CDR3 is CASSWDGRAGELFF. The CDR3 nucleotides read TGTGCCAGCAGCTGGGACGGGAGGGCCGGGGAGCTGTTTTTT. J is TRBJ2-2 and V is TRBV7-9; 8 positions agree with TRBD2. Per germline, CDR1 SEHNR and CDR2 FQNEAQ (reference sequence). The CDR3 extends over 14 amino acids. Trimming removed 4 bases from V and 6 bases from J; junction bases left unmatched: 4.

In this sample, this clone turned up once. The CDR3 here is CASSWDREGTEAFF. The CDR3 nucleotides are TGTGCCAGCAGCTGGGACAGGGAGGGCACTGAAGCTTTCTTT. The chain uses TRBV7-9 and TRBJ1-1, with 9 bases that match TRBD1. V lost 4 bases to trimming and J lost 4 bases; unmatched junction nucleotides: 4. The V gene's germline CDR1 is SEHNR and CDR2 FQNEAQ (reference sequence). This CDR3 has 14 residues.

The chain has TRBV4-1 and TRBJ1-1; tentative D call: TRBD1 (6 bases). This CDR3 comprises 14 residues. The germline CDR1 and CDR2 sequences are MGHRA and YSYEKL. V lost 5 bases, J lost 5 bases, and 15 bases lay in between. CDR3: CASSLGAGATEAFF. DNA for the CDR3: TGCGCCAGCAGCTTAGGGGCGGGGGCAACTGAAGCTTTCTTT.

This chain uses TRBV4-1 with TRBJ2-7, with 7 bases fitting TRBD1. Germline trimming cut 3 bases from V and 0 bases from J; bases unmatched to any gene: 2. Germline V gives CDR1 MGHRA, CDR2 YSYEKL. The CDR3 has 14 residues. CDR3 region: CASSQDRSSYEQYF. The CDR3 DNA reads TGCGCCAGCAGCCAGGACAGGAGCTCCTACGAGCAGTACTTC.

This clone has only one observation. The chain uses TRBV7-3 and TRBJ2-3; the match to TRBD2 covers 7 bases. Germline loops: CDR1 SGHTA, CDR2 FQGTGA. V trimming: 5 bases; J trimming: 0 bases; junction bases outside the gene matches: 2. The CDR3 contains 14 residues. The CDR3 nucleotides read TGTGCCAGCAGCCCTAGCGGTAGCACAGATACGCAGTATTTT. Translation: CASSPSGSTDTQYF. Complete variable domain (other parts from reference TRBV7-3 and TRBJ2-3): GAGVSQTPSNKVTEKGKYVELRCDPISGHTALYWYRQSLGQGPEFLIYFQGTGAADDSGLPNDRFFAVRPEGSVSTLKIQRTERGDSAVYLCASSPSGSTDTQYFGPGTRLTVL.

The chain joins TRBV10-3 to TRBJ1-2; D not certain. The germline V and J ends were trimmed by 1 base and 4 bases, with 13 bases remaining between them. CDR3 length: 15 amino acids. CDR1 and CDR2 (germline): ENHRY, SYGVKD. CDR3 loop: CAISEFGRSSYGYTF. In nucleotides, the CDR3 is TGTGCCATCAGTGAGTTTGGGAGGAGTAGCTATGGCTACACCTTC.

J is TRBJ1-1 and V is TRBV19, with a tentative D call TRBD1 (5 bases). The V gene's germline CDR1 is LNHDA and CDR2 SQIVND (reference sequence). The V end was cut by 1 base, the J end by 1 base, with 16 bases between. CDR3 length equals 17 residues. In nucleotides, the CDR3 is TGTGCCAGTAGTATAGGTTTAGTAGTAGGGGAGAACACTGAAGCTTTCTTT. As protein: CASSIGLVVGENTEAFF. The full variable domain, with the rest looked up from reference TRBV19 and TRBJ1-1, is DGGITQSPKYLFRKEGQNVTLSCEQNLNHDAMYWYRQDPGQGLRLIYYSQIVNDFQKGDIAEGYSVSREKKESFPLTVTSAQKNPTAFYLCASSIGLVVGENTEAFFGQGTRLTVV.

This chain uses TRBV11-2 with TRBJ1-1, with D unclear. V lost 5 bases and J 1 base, leaving 17 bases between the germline ends. CDR1 is SGHAT, CDR2 FQNNGV, per germline. The CDR3 has 16 residues. This CDR3 reads CASSLIRSGGNTEAFF. The CDR3 DNA sequence: TGTGCCAGCAGCCTAATTAGGTCAGGTGGGAACACTGAAGCTTTCTTT. Full variable domain (outside the CDR3, taken from reference TRBV11-2 and TRBJ1-1): EAGVAQSPRYKIIEKRQSVAFWCNPISGHATLYWYQQILGQGPKLLIQFQNNGVVDDSQLPKDRFSAERLKGVDSTLKIQPAKLEDSAVYLCASSLIRSGGNTEAFFGQGTRLTVV.

This chain links TRBV27 with TRBJ2-1, with a tentative D call TRBD2 (5 bases). V lost 5 bases to trimming and J lost 6 bases, with 8 bases between them. The germline V gene has CDR1 MNHEY and CDR2 SMNVEV (reference sequence). This CDR3 contains 12 residues. CDR3 in DNA: TGTGCCAGCAGTAGGAGCGGCAATGAGCAGTTCTTC. Residues: CASSRSGNEQFF.